The TCR beta chain described here comes from a study of T cell responses to AZD1222 COVID-19 vaccine. General observations from the study: The reported proportion of spike-specific TCRs targeting unmutated variant regions was nearly half.

Clones were read by immunoSEQ multiplex PCR, and TCRdb kept only the in-frame ones, dropping some. The table records almost 80,000 clones, about nine tenths of them present only once. This clone was found a few times. Its specificity is not known. The CDR3 length is 15 residues. The germline V and J ends were trimmed by 6 bases and 2 bases, with 14 bases remaining between them. Germline CDR1 reads LNHDA; CDR2 reads SQIVND (reference sequence). The sample consisted of peripheral blood, taken on day 0 of AZD1222 vaccination. This sequence originates from an adult in good health. J is TRBJ1-3 and V is TRBV19; the D is unclear. The CDR3 DNA is TGTGCCAGTAGCTTTAAGCCGGGTGCTGGAAACACCATATATTTT. Translation gives CASSFKPGAGNTIYF.